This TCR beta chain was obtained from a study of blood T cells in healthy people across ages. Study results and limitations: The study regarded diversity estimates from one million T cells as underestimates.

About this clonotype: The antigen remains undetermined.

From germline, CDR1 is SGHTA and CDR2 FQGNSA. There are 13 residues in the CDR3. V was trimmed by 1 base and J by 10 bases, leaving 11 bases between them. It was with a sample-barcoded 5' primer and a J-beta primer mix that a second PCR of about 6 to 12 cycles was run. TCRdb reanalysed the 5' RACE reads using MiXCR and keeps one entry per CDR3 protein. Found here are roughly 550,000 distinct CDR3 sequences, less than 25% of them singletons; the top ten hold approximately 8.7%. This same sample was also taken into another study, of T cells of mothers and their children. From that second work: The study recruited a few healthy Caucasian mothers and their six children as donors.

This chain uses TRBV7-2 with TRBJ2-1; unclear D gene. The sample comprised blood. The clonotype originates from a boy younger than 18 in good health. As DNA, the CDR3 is TGTGCCAGCAGCTTAGATAACCGGTACGAGCAGTTCTTC. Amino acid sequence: CASSLDNRYEQFF.